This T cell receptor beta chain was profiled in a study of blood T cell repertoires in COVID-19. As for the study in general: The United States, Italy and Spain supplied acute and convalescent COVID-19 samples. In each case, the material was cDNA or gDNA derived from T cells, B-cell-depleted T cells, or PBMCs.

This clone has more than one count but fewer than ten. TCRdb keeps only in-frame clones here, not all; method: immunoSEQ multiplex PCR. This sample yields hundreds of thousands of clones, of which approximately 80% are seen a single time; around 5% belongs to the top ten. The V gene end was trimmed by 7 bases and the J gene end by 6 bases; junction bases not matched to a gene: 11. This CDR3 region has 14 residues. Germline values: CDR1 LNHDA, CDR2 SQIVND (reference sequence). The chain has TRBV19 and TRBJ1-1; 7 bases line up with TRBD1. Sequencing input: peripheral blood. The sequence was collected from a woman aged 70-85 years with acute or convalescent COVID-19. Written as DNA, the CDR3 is TGTGCCAGTATAAGGGGGCGGGGAAGGTCTGAAGCTTTCTTT. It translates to CASIRGRGRSEAFF.